The 29 T cell receptor beta chains below come from one sample, sequenced in a study of Ad26.COV2.S vaccination and SARS-CoV-2 variants. Produced via immunoSEQ multiplex PCR; TCRdb's table is partial and in-frame only. The top ten hold about 1.7% of the sample, which has some 460,000 clones, about 88% seen once. Treatment: over 15 received Ad26.COV2.S at low or high dose, single or two shots; 5 received placebo; per-sample allocation not given. Sampling was done on day 63 after the first vaccine or placebo injection. The sequences come from peripheral blood, collected in a trial of Ad26.COV2.S vaccine versus placebo. These receptors were collected from a person aged 18 to 65 who received the Ad26.COV2.S COVID-19 vaccine or a placebo.

The chain couples TRBV19 to TRBJ2-4; TRBD1 is a possible D gene (5 bases). The CDR3 covers 15 residues. Germline lookup yields CDR1 LNHDA and CDR2 SQIVND (reference sequence). V was cut by 1 base and J by 0 bases, with 7 bases left in between. CDR3 amino acids: CASSIAGLAKNIQYF. DNA of the CDR3: TGTGCCAGTAGTATAGCAGGGTTAGCCAAAAACATTCAGTACTTC.

V gene TRBV5-1 combines with J gene TRBJ2-7; unclear D gene. This CDR3 is 14 amino acids long. Between the trimmed V and J ends, which lost 5 bases and 2 bases, there was a span of 14 bases. Germline CDR1 and CDR2: SGHRS and YFSETQ. The chain's CDR3 is CASSFNSYTYEQYF. CDR3 sequence (DNA): TGCGCCAGCAGTTTTAACAGTTACACCTACGAGCAGTACTTC.

In DNA form, the CDR3 reads TGTGCCAGCAGCGTCGGGGACAGCTCCTACGAGCAGTACTTC. It translates to CASSVGDSSYEQYF. V is TRBV13 and J is TRBJ2-7, with 7 bases lining up with TRBD1. Germline V gene data show CDR1 as PRHDT and CDR2 as FYEKMQ (reference sequence). The trim removed 5 bases at V and 0 bases at J, leaving 4 bases unmatched. The CDR3 runs to 14 residues.

This rearrangement joins TRBV5-1 to TRBJ1-1; perhaps TRBD1 as D (6 bases). The length of the CDR3 is 13 residues. Germline CDR1 SGHRS, CDR2 YFSETQ. The V end was cut by 4 bases, the J end by 4 bases, with 11 bases between. The CDR3 nucleotides are TGCGCCAGCAGCCCGGCGGGGGCCACTGAAGCTTTCTTT. Translated, it gives CASSPAGATEAFF.

This chain connects TRBV14 to TRBJ2-1; 8 bases agree with TRBD2. The CDR3 is 16 residues long. Germline V gene data show CDR1 as SGHDN and CDR2 as FVKESK. V trimming: 0 bases; J trimming: 2 bases; junction bases outside the gene matches: 3. CDR3 sequence reads: CASSQDLGLAYNEQFF. The CDR3 DNA reads TGTGCCAGCAGCCAAGACTTGGGACTAGCCTACAATGAGCAGTTCTTC.

The chain combines TRBV29-1 with TRBJ2-3, with D unclear. CDR3 length: 10 residues. CDR1 is SQVTM, CDR2 ANQGSEA, per germline. Trimming took 3 bases from V and 4 from J, leaving 2 bases between them. The CDR3 sequence: CSVESDTQYF. The CDR3 nucleotides are TGCAGCGTTGAGTCAGATACGCAGTATTTT.

The V call is TRBV6-5, the J call TRBJ2-2; D is unclear. The germline gives CDR1 MNHEY, CDR2 SVGAGI. Trimming shortened V by 3 bases and J by 5 bases, and 13 bases separated the two germline ends. The CDR3 sequence is 15 residues long. The CDR3 region is CASSYSVTSTGELFF. The CDR3 coding sequence is TGTGCCAGCAGTTATTCGGTGACATCTACCGGGGAGCTGTTTTTT.

The V call is TRBV11-2, the J call TRBJ2-7; D is possibly TRBD2 (5 bases). The V gene lost 3 bases and the J gene lost 2 bases, with 8 bases spanning the gap. The CDR3 length is 13 residues. Germline V gene lookup returns CDR1 SGHAT and CDR2 FQNNGV. This CDR3 is CASSLEVTYEQYF. The CDR3 DNA reads as TGTGCCAGCAGCTTGGAGGTAACCTACGAGCAGTACTTC.

The CDR3: CASSQNRGGETDTQYF. The CDR3 coding sequence is TGCGCCAGCAGCCAAAATCGGGGGGGCGAGACAGATACGCAGTATTTT. V is TRBV4-3 and J is TRBJ2-3; 8 bases are a match to TRBD2. CDR1 is LGHNA, CDR2 YSLEER, per germline. The CDR3 is 16 residues long. Trimming removed 2 bases from V and 3 bases from J; junction bases left unmatched: 7.

CDR3 bases: TGTGCCAGCAGCTTGGCTCCGGGGCTAGATTCACCCCTCCACTTT. Its protein is CASSLAPGLDSPLHF. This chain joins TRBV5-4 and TRBJ1-6, with a weak D call TRBD1 (5 bases). The V and J ends lost 0 bases and 8 bases respectively, with 12 bases between them. This CDR3 region has 15 residues. Looked up from germline, CDR1 is SGHNT and CDR2 is YYREEE (reference sequence).

The V and J genes are TRBV27 and TRBJ2-7; D perhaps matches TRBD1 (5 bases). The V and J ends lost 8 bases and 1 base respectively, with 15 bases between them. Germline V lookup: CDR1 MNHEY, CDR2 SMNVEV (reference sequence). This CDR3 is 14 amino acids long. In nucleotides, the CDR3 is TGTGCCAGCTACGCCGGCAGGGCATCCTACGAGCAGTACTTC. Amino acid sequence: CASYAGRASYEQYF.

The rearrangement uses TRBV7-6 and TRBJ2-3; 10 bases map to TRBD2. This CDR3 region has 18 residues. The V segment lost 1 base and the J segment 1 base; nucleotides outside the gene matches: 8. CDR1 and CDR2 from the germline V gene are SGHVS and FNYEAQ. The CDR3: CASSLGRILAGGTDTQYF. DNA for the CDR3: TGTGCCAGCAGCTTAGGACGGATCCTAGCGGGGGGCACAGATACGCAGTATTTT.

The J gene is TRBJ1-2, the V gene TRBV14, with 9 bases lining up with TRBD1. The J segment lost 8 bases and the V segment lost 2 bases, leaving 9 bases of the junction unmatched. Germline V gene lookup returns CDR1 SGHDN and CDR2 FVKESK. The CDR3 length is 15 residues. The DNA of the CDR3 is TGTGCCAGCAGCCAATTACAGGGGGCGCGGTACGGCTACACCTTC. It codes for CASSQLQGARYGYTF.

The CDR3 spells CASSSLTGFEQYF. In DNA, the CDR3 is TGTGCCAGCAGCTCCTTGACAGGGTTTGAGCAGTACTTC. This chain uses TRBV5-5 with TRBJ2-7; 7 bases agree with TRBD1. The CDR3 extends over 13 amino acids. Germline V CDR1 and CDR2: SGHKS, YYEKEE (reference sequence). V gave up 3 bases and J gave up 7 bases; unmatched junction bases: 7.

This clone was counted between two and nine times. V is TRBV6-2 or TRBV6-3 and J is TRBJ1-2, with D maybe TRBD1 (5 bases). Germline-derived CDR1 and CDR2 are MNHEY and SVGEGT. V was cut by 4 bases and J by 7 bases, with 10 bases left in between. This CDR3 is built from 12 residues. DNA of the CDR3: TGTGCCAGCAGTTCGACAGTCATTGGCTACACCTTC. As protein: CASSSTVIGYTF.

V gene TRBV30 combines with J gene TRBJ1-2, with D possibly being TRBD1 (6 bases). The CDR3 is 17 residues long. CDR1 is GTSNPN, CDR2 SVGIG, per germline (reference sequence). V was shortened by 0 bases and J by 4 bases, with 21 bases between the two germline ends. In nucleotides, the CDR3 is TGTGCCTGGAGTGTAATAGGACAGCAGAAAACCGCCTATGGCTACACCTTC. This encodes CAWSVIGQQKTAYGYTF.

The chain joins TRBV23-1 to TRBJ2-2; 7 positions agree with TRBD1. TRBV23-1 belongs to the ORF category, with a function that is uncertain. CDR3 length: 17 residues. Trimming took 2 bases from V and 2 from J; bases not matched to a gene: 8. CDR3 bases: TGCGCCAGCAGTCAAACCTGGACAGGCCCAAACACCGGGGAGCTGTTTTTT. Protein sequence: CASSQTWTGPNTGELFF.

This clone appeared a single time. J is TRBJ2-3 and V is TRBV5-8; the D is unclear. Deletions cut 6 bases from V and 6 bases from J, with 14 bases between. The V gene's germline CDR1 is SGHTS and CDR2 YDEGEE. CDR3 length: 13 residues. The CDR3 coding sequence is TGTGCCAGCACCCAATACCTGGGGGATACGCAGTATTTT. Translated, it gives CASTQYLGDTQYF. Combining the CDR3 with reference TRBV5-8 and TRBJ2-3 gives the whole variable domain EAGVTQSPTHLIKTRGQQATLRCSPISGHTSVYWYQQALGLGLQFLLWYDEGEERNRGNFPPRFSGRQFPNYSSELNVNALELEDSALYLCASTQYLGDTQYFGPGTRLTVL.

This clone was counted a single time. V gene TRBV10-3 combines with J gene TRBJ2-7, with 8 bases identical to TRBD1. The CDR3 runs to 15 residues. The germline CDR1 and CDR2 sequences are ENHRY and SYGVKD. V lost 0 bases to trimming and J lost 3 bases; unmatched junction nucleotides: 4. The CDR3 DNA follows: TGTGCCATCAGTGAGTCGTTGGACAGGGACTACGAGCAGTACTTC. It yields the protein CAISESLDRDYEQYF.

This chain connects TRBV6-2 or TRBV6-3 to TRBJ2-3, with D possibly TRBD1 on 6 matching bases. V lost 4 bases and J 2 bases, leaving 16 bases between the germline ends. CDR1 and CDR2 from the germline V gene are MNHEY and SVGEGT. This CDR3 comprises 16 residues. The CDR3 DNA sequence: TGTGCCAGCAGTTTCCTCGACAGGCCGCCCACAGATACGCAGTATTTT. Protein: CASSFLDRPPTDTQYF.

CDR3 sequence: CASSPGDSYYGYTF. DNA for the CDR3: TGTGCCAGCAGTCCCGGGGACAGCTACTATGGCTACACCTTC. The chain links TRBV6-2 or TRBV6-3 to TRBJ1-2; TRBD1 matches at 7 bases. From germline, CDR1 is MNHEY and CDR2 SVGEGT. The CDR3 extends over 14 amino acids. Trimming at V came to 5 bases and at J to 3 bases, leaving 6 bases not matched to a gene.

The sample holds one count of this clone. The chain is built from TRBV30 and TRBJ2-5; the D gene is possibly TRBD1 (6 bases). The germline gives CDR1 GTSNPN, CDR2 SVGIG (reference sequence). The CDR3 runs 14 residues. V gave up 3 bases and J gave up 1 base, with 12 bases separating them. The CDR3 sequence: CAWSMGAGQETQYF. In DNA form, the CDR3 reads TGTGCCTGGAGCATGGGGGCTGGCCAAGAGACCCAGTACTTC. The whole variable domain, filled in from reference TRBV30 and TRBJ2-5, reads SQTIHQWPATLVQPVGSPLSLECTVEGTSNPNLYWYRQAAGRGLQLLFYSVGIGQISSEVPQNLSASRPQDRQFILSSKKLLLSDSGFYLCAWSMGAGQETQYFGPGTRLLVL.

The chain carries TRBV9 and TRBJ1-1; D is possibly TRBD1 (6 bases). This CDR3 is built from 16 residues. Germline V gives CDR1 SGDLS, CDR2 YYNGEE. Trimming took 1 base from V and 5 from J, leaving 18 bases between them. CDR3 nucleotide sequence: TGTGCCAGCAGCGTAAGGGCAGGGGTTGGTGGGACTGAAGCTTTCTTT. This codes for CASSVRAGVGGTEAFF.

This clone was recorded once. The V gene is TRBV18, the J gene TRBJ2-3, with D perhaps matching TRBD1 (6 bases). CDR1 is KGHSH and CDR2 is LQKENI in the germline V gene. CDR3 size: 15 residues. Trimming took off 0 bases at V and 4 bases at J, with 11 bases between the two ends. For the CDR3, the DNA is TGTGCCAGCTCACCACCCACGCAGGGGCCAGATACGCAGTATTTT. Translation gives CASSPPTQGPDTQYF.

The genes are TRBV7-9 and TRBJ1-1; possibly TRBD1 for D (6 bases). The V gene lost 1 base and the J gene lost 1 base, with 7 bases spanning the gap. This CDR3 contains 14 residues. Germline V CDR1 and CDR2: SEHNR, FQNEAQ (reference sequence). The CDR3 spells CASSLGGQNTEAFF. The DNA for the CDR3 is TGTGCCAGCAGCTTAGGGGGGCAGAACACTGAAGCTTTCTTT. The whole variable domain, filled in from reference TRBV7-9 and TRBJ1-1, reads DTGVSQNPRHKITKRGQNVTFRCDPISEHNRLYWYRQTLGQGPEFLTYFQNEAQLEKSRLLSDRFSAERPKGSFSTLEIQRTEQGDSAMYLCASSLGGQNTEAFFGQGTRLTVV.

The gene calls are TRBV18 and TRBJ1-5; 7 nucleotides agree with TRBD1. The germline CDR1 and CDR2 sequences are KGHSH and LQKENI. J was trimmed by 4 bases and V by 3 bases; bases with no gene match: 6. The CDR3 has 15 residues. The CDR3, as DNA: TGTGCCAGCTCACCGGGGGGGGGACAGAATCAGCCCCAGCATTTT. It codes for CASSPGGGQNQPQHF.

V is TRBV10-3 and J is TRBJ1-1, with a tentative D call TRBD1 (5 bases). Trimming cost V 0 bases and J 8 bases, with 16 bases left between them. Per the germline V gene, CDR1 is ENHRY and CDR2 is SYGVKD. CDR3 length equals 15 residues. CDR3 sequence: CAISESLSGGTEAFF. CDR3 sequence (DNA): TGTGCCATCAGTGAGTCCTTGTCAGGTGGGACCGAAGCTTTCTTT.

This chain connects TRBV4-3 to TRBJ1-6; D gene ambiguous. CDR1 LGHNA and CDR2 YSLEER come from the germline V gene. The CDR3 is made up of 16 amino acids. V was cut by 4 bases and J by 0 bases, with 10 bases left in between. The DNA of the CDR3 is TGCGCCAGCAGCCGAATCTTGAGCTCCTATAATTCACCCCTCCACTTT. Protein product: CASSRILSSYNSPLHF.

This rearrangement joins TRBV19 to TRBJ1-1, with D tentatively TRBD1 (5 bases). The CDR3 loop spans 14 amino acids. Trimming pared 7 bases from V and 6 bases from J, leaving 18 bases between. Germline V CDR1 and CDR2: LNHDA, SQIVND (reference sequence). The CDR3 DNA follows: TGTGCCAGTACAGGCAGCATTTGGGGCGCTGAAGCTTTCTTT. This translates into CASTGSIWGAEAFF. Variable domain in full (rest from reference TRBV19 and TRBJ1-1): DGGITQSPKYLFRKEGQNVTLSCEQNLNHDAMYWYRQDPGQGLRLIYYSQIVNDFQKGDIAEGYSVSREKKESFPLTVTSAQKNPTAFYLCASTGSIWGAEAFFGQGTRLTVV.